This T cell receptor beta chain was recovered during a study of T cell responses to AZD1222 COVID-19 vaccine. This clone was seen once. Germline CDR1 reads SGHDN; CDR2 reads FVKESK. V was cut by 1 base and J by 6 bases, with 12 bases left in between. CDR3 size: 14 residues. Data came from immunoSEQ multiplex PCR; TCRdb stores just in-frame clones and leaves some out. Here the sample spans approximately 99,000 clones, 86% being singletons. The source of this sequence is an adult in good health. V is TRBV14 and J is TRBJ1-2, with a tentative D call TRBD1 (5 bases). The starting material was peripheral blood, obtained on day 0 of AZD1222 vaccination. In DNA, the CDR3 is TGTGCCAGCAGCCAAGGACCGGGGCGTCATGGCTACACCTTC. Protein: CASSQGPGRHGYTF. The full variable domain, rest sourced from reference TRBV14 and TRBJ1-2, is EAGVTQFPSHSVIEKGQTVTLRCDPISGHDNLYWYRRVMGKEIKFLLHFVKESKQDESGMPNNRFLAERTGGTYSTLKVQPAELEDSGVYFCASSQGPGRHGYTFGSGTRLTVV.